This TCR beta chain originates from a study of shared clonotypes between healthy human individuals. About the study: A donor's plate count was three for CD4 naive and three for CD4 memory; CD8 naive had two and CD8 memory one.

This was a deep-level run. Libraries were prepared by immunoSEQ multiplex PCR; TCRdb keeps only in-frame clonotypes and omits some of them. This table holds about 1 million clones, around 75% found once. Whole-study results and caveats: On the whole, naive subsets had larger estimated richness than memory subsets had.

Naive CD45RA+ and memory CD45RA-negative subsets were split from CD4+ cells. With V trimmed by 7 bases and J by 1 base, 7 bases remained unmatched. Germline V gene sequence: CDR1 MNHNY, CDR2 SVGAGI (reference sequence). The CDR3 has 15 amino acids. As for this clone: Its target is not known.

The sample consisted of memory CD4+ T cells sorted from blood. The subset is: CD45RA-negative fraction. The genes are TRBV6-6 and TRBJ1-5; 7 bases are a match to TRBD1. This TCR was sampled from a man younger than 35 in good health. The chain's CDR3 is CASNRDRVSNQPQHF. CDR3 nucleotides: TGTGCCAGCAACCGAGACAGGGTAAGCAATCAGCCCCAGCATTTT.